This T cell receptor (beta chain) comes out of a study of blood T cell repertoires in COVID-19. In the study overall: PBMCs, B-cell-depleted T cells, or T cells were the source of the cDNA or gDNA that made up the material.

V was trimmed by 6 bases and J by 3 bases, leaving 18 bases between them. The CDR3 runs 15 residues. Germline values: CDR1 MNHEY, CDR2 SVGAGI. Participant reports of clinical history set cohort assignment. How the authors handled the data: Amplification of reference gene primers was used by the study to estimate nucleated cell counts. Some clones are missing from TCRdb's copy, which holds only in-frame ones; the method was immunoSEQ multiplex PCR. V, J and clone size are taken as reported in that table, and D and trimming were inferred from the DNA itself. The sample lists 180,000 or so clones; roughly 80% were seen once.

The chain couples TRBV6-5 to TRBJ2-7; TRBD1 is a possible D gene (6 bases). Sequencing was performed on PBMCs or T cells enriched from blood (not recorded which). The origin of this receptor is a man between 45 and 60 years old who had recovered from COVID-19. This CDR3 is CASSLDGTSYYEQYF. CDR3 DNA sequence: TGTGCCAGCAGCTTAGACGGGACATCCTACTACGAGCAGTACTTC.